Following are 4 T cell receptor beta chains from one sample sequenced in a study of T-cell reconstitution after alpha-beta-depleted transplantation in children. The authors prepared the TCRbeta library with unique molecular identifiers. TCRdb processed the PCR reads anew with MiXCR; each CDR3 protein has one entry. The sample has 700,000 or so distinct CDR3 sequences; around 12% are singletons. Sequencing was performed on PBMCs, taken before TCRalphabeta/CD19-depleted stem cell transplant. The receptors shown here come from a girl aged 2 to 10 with congenital amegakaryocytic thrombocytopenia, due to receive a stem cell transplant.

This clonotype has more than one count but fewer than ten. The chain joins TRBV20-1 to TRBJ2-1; 10 positions match TRBD2. CDR1 and CDR2 from the germline V gene are DFQATT and SNEGSKA (reference sequence). With V trimmed by 3 bases and J by 6 bases, 8 bases remained unmatched. The CDR3 is made up of 15 amino acids. The CDR3 protein is CSARSGLAGANEQFF. DNA for the CDR3: TGCAGTGCTAGGAGTGGTCTAGCGGGAGCCAATGAGCAGTTCTTC.

In this sample, this clonotype turned up a few times. The genes are TRBV3-1 and TRBJ2-1, with TRBD2 as a possible D gene (6 bases). Deletions cut 3 bases from V and 7 bases from J, with 10 bases between. The CDR3 extends over 13 amino acids. Germline CDR1 reads LGHDT; CDR2 reads YNNKEL (reference sequence). DNA for the CDR3: TGTGCCAGCAGCCACTGGAGGGTGAATGAGCAGTTCTTC. Encoded protein: CASSHWRVNEQFF.

The chain employs TRBV7-2 and TRBJ2-2; 13 bases map to TRBD2. The J segment lost 5 bases and the V segment lost 5 bases, leaving 5 bases of the junction unmatched. The CDR3 has 16 amino acids. The germline CDR1 and CDR2 sequences are SGHTA and FQGNSA. CDR3 DNA sequence: TGTGCCAGCAGCAGGACTAGCGGGAGTCATACCGGGGAGCTGTTTTTT. Translation gives CASSRTSGSHTGELFF.

The chain couples TRBV12-3 or TRBV12-4 to TRBJ2-1; no clear D. V lost 6 bases, J lost 9 bases, and 12 bases lay in between. This CDR3 contains 12 residues. The CDR3: CASRSLSGEQFF. The DNA for the CDR3 is TGTGCCAGCAGATCCCTGTCCGGTGAGCAGTTCTTC.